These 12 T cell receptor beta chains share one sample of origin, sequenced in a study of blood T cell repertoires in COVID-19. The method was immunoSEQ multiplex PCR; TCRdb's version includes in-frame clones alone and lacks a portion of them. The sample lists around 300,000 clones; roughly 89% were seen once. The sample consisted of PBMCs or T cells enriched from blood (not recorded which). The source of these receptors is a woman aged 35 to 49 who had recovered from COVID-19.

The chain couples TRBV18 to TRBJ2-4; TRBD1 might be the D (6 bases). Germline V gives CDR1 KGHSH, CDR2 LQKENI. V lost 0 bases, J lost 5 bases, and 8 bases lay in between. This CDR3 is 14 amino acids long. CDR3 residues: CASSPPGTQNIQYF. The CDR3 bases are TGTGCCAGCTCACCACCGGGGACACAAAACATTCAGTACTTC.

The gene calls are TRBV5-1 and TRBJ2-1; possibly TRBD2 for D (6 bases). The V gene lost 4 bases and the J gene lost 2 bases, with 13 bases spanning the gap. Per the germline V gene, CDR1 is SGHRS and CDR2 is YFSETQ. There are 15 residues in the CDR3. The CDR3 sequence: CASSTGDWPYNEQFF. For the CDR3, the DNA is TGCGCCAGCAGCACCGGGGACTGGCCCTACAATGAGCAGTTCTTC.

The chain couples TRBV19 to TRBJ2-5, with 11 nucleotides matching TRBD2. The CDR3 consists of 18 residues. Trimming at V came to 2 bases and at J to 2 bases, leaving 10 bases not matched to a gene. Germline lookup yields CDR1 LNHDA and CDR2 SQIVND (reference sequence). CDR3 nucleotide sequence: TGTGCCAGTAGTATATCGGGGCTAGCGGGAGGCCTACAAGAGACCCAGTACTTC. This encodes CASSISGLAGGLQETQYF.

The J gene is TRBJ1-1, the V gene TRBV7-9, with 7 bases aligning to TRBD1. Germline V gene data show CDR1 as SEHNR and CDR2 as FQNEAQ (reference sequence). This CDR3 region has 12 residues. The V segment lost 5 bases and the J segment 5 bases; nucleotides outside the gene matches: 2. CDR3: CASSKTGTEAFF. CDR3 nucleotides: TGTGCCAGCAGCAAGACAGGGACTGAAGCTTTCTTT.

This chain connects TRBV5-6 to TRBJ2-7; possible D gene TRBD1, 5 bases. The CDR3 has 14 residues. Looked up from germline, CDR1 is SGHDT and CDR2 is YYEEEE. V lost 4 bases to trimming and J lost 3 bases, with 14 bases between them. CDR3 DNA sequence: TGTGCCAGCAGCGCACGCCAGGGTATCTACGAGCAGTACTTC. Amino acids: CASSARQGIYEQYF.

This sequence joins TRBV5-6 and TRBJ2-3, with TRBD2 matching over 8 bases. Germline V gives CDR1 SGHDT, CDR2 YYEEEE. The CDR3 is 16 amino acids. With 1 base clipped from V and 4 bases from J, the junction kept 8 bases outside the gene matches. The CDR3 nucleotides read TGTGCCAGCAGCTTGTGGAGCGGGAGTGGGGCAGATACGCAGTATTTT. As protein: CASSLWSGSGADTQYF.

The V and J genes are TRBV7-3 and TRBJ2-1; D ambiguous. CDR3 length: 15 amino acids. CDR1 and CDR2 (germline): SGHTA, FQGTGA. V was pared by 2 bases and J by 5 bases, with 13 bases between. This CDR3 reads CASSLALGANNEQFF. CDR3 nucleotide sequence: TGTGCCAGCAGCTTAGCGCTAGGCGCTAACAATGAGCAGTTCTTC.

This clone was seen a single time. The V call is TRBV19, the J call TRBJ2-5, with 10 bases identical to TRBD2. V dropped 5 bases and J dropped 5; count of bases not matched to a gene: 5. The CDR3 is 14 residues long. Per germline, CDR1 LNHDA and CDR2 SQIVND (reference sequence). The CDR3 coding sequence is TGTGCCAGTAGTCCGTCAGCGGGGGGGGAGACCCAGTACTTC. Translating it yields CASSPSAGGETQYF.

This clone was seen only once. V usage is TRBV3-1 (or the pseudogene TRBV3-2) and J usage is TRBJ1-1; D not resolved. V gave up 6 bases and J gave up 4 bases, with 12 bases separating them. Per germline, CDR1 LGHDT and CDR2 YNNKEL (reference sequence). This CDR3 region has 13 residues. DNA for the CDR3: TGTGCCAGCAGACTAGCGGCTTTCACTGAAGCTTTCTTT. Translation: CASRLAAFTEAFF.

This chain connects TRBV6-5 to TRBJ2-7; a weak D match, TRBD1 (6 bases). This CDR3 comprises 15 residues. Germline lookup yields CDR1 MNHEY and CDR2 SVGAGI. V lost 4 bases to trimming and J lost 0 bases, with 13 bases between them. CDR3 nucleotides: TGTGCCAGCAGTTTCAAGTTCAGGGGCTCCTACGAGCAGTACTTC. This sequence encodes CASSFKFRGSYEQYF.

The CDR3 loop reads CACSKTGTGNTIYF. The CDR3, as DNA: TGTGCCTGTTCTAAAACAGGGACTGGAAACACCATATATTTT. The rearrangement joins TRBV30 to TRBJ1-3, with D possibly being TRBD1 (6 bases). The CDR3 has 14 residues. Trimming left V 6 bases short and J 2 bases short, with 14 bases between. Per germline, CDR1 GTSNPN and CDR2 SVGIG (reference sequence).

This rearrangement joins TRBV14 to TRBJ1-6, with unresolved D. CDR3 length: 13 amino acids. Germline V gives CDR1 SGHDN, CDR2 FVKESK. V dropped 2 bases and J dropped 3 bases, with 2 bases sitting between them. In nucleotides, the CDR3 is TGTGCCAGCAGCCAACTCTATAATTCACCCCTCCACTTT. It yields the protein CASSQLYNSPLHF.